The clone carrying this TCR beta chain was seen a handful of times. This sample was included in a study of regulatory T cells in long-lasting Graves disease. Specified time point: newly diagnosed GD, antithyroid drugs for less than 3 months. From PBMCs, RNA was extracted and then used to make the TCR library. According to the study, TCR beta libraries were built with iRepertoire HTBI primers and CDR3-region Arm-PCR. Each CDR3 protein gets one entry after TCRdb re-called the multiplex PCR reads with MiXCR. The sample holds around 320,000 distinct CDR3 sequences, 16% seen once. Germline V CDR1 and CDR2: LNHDA, SQIVND (reference sequence). Trimming took 0 bases from V and 13 from J, leaving 13 bases between them. The CDR3 consists of 13 residues. The same specimen was also included in a second study, on T cells in Graves' hyperthyroidism and ophthalmopathy. This second report adds: Before onset, by a median of about seven months, the model predicted ophthalmopathy.

This receptor was identified in a man aged 40-55 years with Graves disease. The sequencing here drew on peripheral blood mononuclear cells (PBMCs), taken at new diagnosis, from a patient treated with antithyroid drugs. The chain carries TRBV19 and TRBJ2-1; D is unresolved. DNA for the CDR3: TGTGCCAGTAGTATAGAGGGTCGGACCCCACAGTTCTTC. As protein: CASSIEGRTPQFF.